A single sample gave rise to the 20 T cell receptor beta chains below, sequenced in a study of T cell changes during pregnancy in multiple sclerosis. Profiling relied on immunoSEQ multiplex PCR, and the TCRdb table lists in-frame clones only, not all of them. The table includes more than 40,000 clones, 90% detected once. This specimen was peripheral blood, taken in the first trimester of pregnancy. Every receptor here comes from a female donor in good health, enrolled as a control in a pregnancy study.

The chain links TRBV5-1 to TRBJ2-7, with 14 positions matching TRBD2. In germline, CDR1 is SGHRS, CDR2 YFSETQ. This CDR3 comprises 14 residues. With V trimmed by 3 bases and J by 5 bases, 1 base remained unmatched. The CDR3 DNA sequence: TGCGCCAGCAGCTCGACTAGCGGGAGGGACGAGCAGTACTTC. Protein sequence: CASSSTSGRDEQYF.

The chain recombines TRBV11-3 with TRBJ2-1, with a tentative D call TRBD1 (6 bases). Trimming shortened V by 2 bases and J by 7 bases, and 12 bases separated the two germline ends. The CDR3 covers 14 residues. CDR1 SGHNT and CDR2 YENEEA come from the germline V gene. The CDR3 region has the DNA TGTGCCAGCAGCTTAATTCACGGGACAAATGAGCAGTTCTTC. This sequence encodes CASSLIHGTNEQFF.

This chain uses TRBV28 with TRBJ1-1; D is unresolved. Trimming removed 5 bases from V and 6 bases from J, with 22 bases in between. There are 16 residues in the CDR3. Germline V gene sequence: CDR1 MDHEN, CDR2 SYDVKM. DNA of the CDR3: TGTGCCAGCAGTCTCGCTAAACCGGGTGCAAGGCCTGAAGCTTTCTTT. It is translated as CASSLAKPGARPEAFF. Full variable domain (remainder filled in from reference TRBV28 and TRBJ1-1): DVKVTQSSRYLVKRTGEKVFLECVQDMDHENMFWYRQDPGLGLRLIYFSYDVKMKEKGDIPEGYSVSREKKERFSLILESASTNQTSMYLCASSLAKPGARPEAFFGQGTRLTVV.

The CDR3 DNA is TGTGCCAGCAGTTACTCGACCCAGGGGATGATCAATGAGCAGTTCTTC. This translates into CASSYSTQGMINEQFF. The chain uses TRBV6-5 and TRBJ2-1; TRBD1 might be the D (6 bases). Trimming took off 0 bases at V and 6 bases at J, with 15 bases between the two ends. Germline CDR1 is MNHEY and CDR2 is SVGAGI. The CDR3 is 16 amino acids.

This clone occurred once. The chain couples TRBV5-5 to TRBJ2-5, with 8 bases matching TRBD1. The CDR3 consists of 13 residues. Germline lookup yields CDR1 SGHKS and CDR2 YYEKEE (reference sequence). The junction had 2 bases not matched to a gene; V was cut back by 2 bases and J by 5 bases. CDR3 nucleotides: TGTGCCAGCAGCTTCAGGGGGCCCGAGACCCAGTACTTC. This codes for CASSFRGPETQYF.

V usage is TRBV19 and J usage is TRBJ2-3, with TRBD2 matching over 13 bases. Germline V gives CDR1 LNHDA, CDR2 SQIVND (reference sequence). The CDR3 is made up of 16 amino acids. Trimming removed 4 bases from V and 6 bases from J; junction bases left unmatched: 7. The CDR3 DNA sequence: TGTGCCAGTAGTAAACTAGCGGGAGGGGCCGGGGATACGCAGTATTTT. This sequence encodes CASSKLAGGAGDTQYF.

This sequence joins TRBV28 and TRBJ1-5; TRBD1 agrees at 7 bases. Unmatched junction bases numbered 7, after V lost 5 bases and J lost 0 bases. The CDR3 consists of 16 residues. Germline V gives CDR1 MDHEN, CDR2 SYDVKM. The CDR3 is CASSRTGVLSNQPQHF. The CDR3 DNA follows: TGTGCCAGCAGTAGGACAGGCGTCCTTAGCAATCAGCCCCAGCATTTT. Full variable domain (rest looked up from reference TRBV28 and TRBJ1-5): DVKVTQSSRYLVKRTGEKVFLECVQDMDHENMFWYRQDPGLGLRLIYFSYDVKMKEKGDIPEGYSVSREKKERFSLILESASTNQTSMYLCASSRTGVLSNQPQHFGDGTRLSIL.

A single count supports this clone. This chain uses TRBV30 with TRBJ2-2; maybe TRBD1 (6 bases). Trimming cost V 5 bases and J 3 bases, with 16 bases left between them. There are 15 residues in the CDR3. Germline loops: CDR1 GTSNPN, CDR2 SVGIG (reference sequence). As DNA, the CDR3 is TGTGCCTGGGGGCCCCGGGACACTTACACCGGGGAGCTGTTTTTT. Translating gives CAWGPRDTYTGELFF.

The chain carries TRBV15 and TRBJ2-5; D might be TRBD1 (6 bases). This CDR3 has 13 residues. Trimming took 7 bases from V and 2 from J, leaving 11 bases between them. Per the germline V gene, CDR1 is LNHNV and CDR2 is YYDKDF (reference sequence). CDR3 DNA sequence: TGTGCCACCAACCGGGACATACAAGAGACCCAGTACTTC. This translates into CATNRDIQETQYF.

This clone was observed a few times. This chain joins TRBV6-1 and TRBJ2-3; 14 bases match TRBD2. Germline CDR1 MNHNS, CDR2 SASEGT. J lost 4 bases, V lost 3 bases, and 0 bases had no gene match. The CDR3 is made up of 15 amino acids. CDR3 sequence: CASSETSGGADTQYF. The CDR3 DNA reads TGTGCCAGCAGTGAGACTAGCGGGGGGGCAGATACGCAGTATTTT.

This chain connects TRBV30 to TRBJ1-2; 9 bases are shared with TRBD1. V gave up 2 bases and J gave up 8 bases; unmatched junction bases: 12. The length of the CDR3 is 15 residues. CDR1 is GTSNPN, CDR2 SVGIG, per germline (reference sequence). The CDR3, as DNA: TGTGCCTGGAGTCGGGACAGGGCTTCGTCCGGCGGCTACACCTTC. Translating gives CAWSRDRASSGGYTF.

This clone was recorded a few times. The chain joins TRBV7-6 to TRBJ2-2; 8 nucleotides align to TRBD2. Germline V gene data show CDR1 as SGHVS and CDR2 as FNYEAQ. The V and J ends lost 4 bases and 6 bases, in that order; junction bases with no gene match: 7. The CDR3 runs 15 residues. This CDR3 reads CASSSGLGSAGELFF. Written as DNA, the CDR3 is TGTGCCAGCAGCTCGGGACTAGGCTCAGCCGGGGAGCTGTTTTTT.

The genes are TRBV6-5 and TRBJ2-2, with TRBD1 matching 12 bases. CDR3 size: 15 residues. V shed 5 bases and J 5 bases; nucleotides not matched to a gene: 3. CDR1 is MNHEY and CDR2 is SVGAGI in the germline V gene. The CDR3 region is CASSQGQGATGELFF. The CDR3, as DNA: TGTGCCAGCAGTCAGGGACAGGGGGCAACCGGGGAGCTGTTTTTT.

This chain uses TRBV14 with TRBJ1-1; no reliable D call. This CDR3 comprises 18 residues. The V gene's germline CDR1 is SGHDN and CDR2 FVKESK. V gave up 0 bases and J gave up 4 bases, with 21 bases separating them. The CDR3 coding sequence is TGTGCCAGCAGCCAAGATCGGACTACGAGCACTTTGAGCACTGAAGCTTTCTTT. Translating it yields CASSQDRTTSTLSTEAFF.

The rearrangement links TRBV18 to TRBJ1-6, with 8 nucleotides matching TRBD1. Germline CDR1 reads KGHSH; CDR2 reads LQKENI. V gave up 5 bases and J gave up 10 bases; unmatched junction bases: 13. This CDR3 has 16 residues. CDR3 DNA: TGTGCCAGCTCATCCCAGACAGGGGTTCCAGGCTCACCCCTCCACTTT. This codes for CASSSQTGVPGSPLHF. The full variable domain, its missing parts supplied by reference TRBV18 and TRBJ1-6, is NAGVMQNPRHLVRRRGQEARLRCSPMKGHSHVYWYRQLPEEGLKFMVYLQKENIIDESGMPKERFSAEFPKEGPSILRIQQVVRGDSAAYFCASSSQTGVPGSPLHFGNGTRLTVT.

The CDR3 here is CASSLGGHSGYTF. CDR3 DNA sequence: TGTGCCAGCAGTTTGGGGGGGCATAGTGGCTACACCTTC. The chain links TRBV28 to TRBJ1-2, with D possibly matching TRBD1 (6 bases). This CDR3 comprises 13 residues. Germline V gene sequence: CDR1 MDHEN, CDR2 SYDVKM. Trimming left V 3 bases short and J 7 bases short, with 12 bases between.

The CDR3 reads CASSLAGPLKPQYF. The CDR3, as DNA: TGTGCCAGCAGCTTAGCGGGTCCGCTTAAGCCCCAGTACTTC. The chain has TRBV7-3 and TRBJ2-5, with D perhaps TRBD2 (5 bases). The length of the CDR3 is 14 residues. Germline CDR1 reads SGHTA; CDR2 reads FQGTGA. Trimming pared 2 bases from V and 9 bases from J, leaving 16 bases between.

V and J are TRBV6-5 and TRBJ2-5, with D tentatively TRBD2 (6 bases). Germline V gives CDR1 MNHEY, CDR2 SVGAGI. CDR3 length equals 13 residues. Trimming shortened V by 7 bases and J by 4 bases, and 13 bases separated the two germline ends. Written as DNA, the CDR3 is TGTGCCAGCAACGTGGGGGGTGGAGAGACCCAGTACTTC. The encoded protein is CASNVGGGETQYF.

This chain links TRBV11-3 with TRBJ2-7; TRBD1 might be the D (6 bases). Between the trimmed V and J ends, which lost 0 bases and 10 bases, there was a span of 13 bases. The CDR3 is 13 residues long. The germline V gene has CDR1 SGHNT and CDR2 YENEEA. The CDR3, as DNA: TGTGCCAGCAGCTTAGATCAGACAGGAGTCCAGTACTTC. Residues: CASSLDQTGVQYF.

This clone was detected a few times. This chain joins TRBV6-5 and TRBJ1-6, with TRBD1 matching 7 bases. V was pared by 6 bases and J by 7 bases, with 6 bases of the junction left unmatched. The V gene's germline CDR1 is MNHEY and CDR2 SVGAGI. CDR3 size: 14 residues. The CDR3 DNA is TGTGCCAGCAGGAGACAGGGAGGCAATTCACCCCTCCACTTT. Translation gives CASRRQGGNSPLHF.